This T cell receptor beta chain was sequenced during a study of cytomegalovirus exposure and HLA in healthy donors. Study details: Some 85 million unique TCRs from HLA-typed donors were held in an early data release. The study placed about 86% of its approximately 430 genotyped donors in the Caucasian-associated ancestry cluster. General study results and limits: The study flagged fewer than 200 TCR beta chains as cytomegalovirus-associated. As a later analysis showed, a missense DCLRE1C variant was linked to trimming of TCR beta V- and J-genes.

With 60 Vbeta and 13 Jbeta primers, the PCR was carried out. Sequencing used immunoSEQ multiplex PCR; TCRdb keeps in-frame clones, though not all of them. Among over 50,000 clones, around 75% were seen once, and the ten largest hold around 54%. This clone was counted between two and nine times. Its cognate antigen is unknown. The sequencing sample was made of PBMCs. This TCR came from a man aged 50-60 years in good health and CMV-seropositive.

This CDR3 is CASSLTGLAGEKTYEQYF. The DNA for the CDR3 is TGTGCCAGCAGCTTAACGGGACTAGCGGGGGAGAAGACCTACGAGCAGTACTTC. The chain carries TRBV7-2 and TRBJ2-7, with 14 bases identical to TRBD2. V lost 2 bases, J lost 2 bases, and 8 bases stayed unmatched. Germline CDR1 and CDR2: SGHTA and FQGNSA. This CDR3 contains 18 residues.